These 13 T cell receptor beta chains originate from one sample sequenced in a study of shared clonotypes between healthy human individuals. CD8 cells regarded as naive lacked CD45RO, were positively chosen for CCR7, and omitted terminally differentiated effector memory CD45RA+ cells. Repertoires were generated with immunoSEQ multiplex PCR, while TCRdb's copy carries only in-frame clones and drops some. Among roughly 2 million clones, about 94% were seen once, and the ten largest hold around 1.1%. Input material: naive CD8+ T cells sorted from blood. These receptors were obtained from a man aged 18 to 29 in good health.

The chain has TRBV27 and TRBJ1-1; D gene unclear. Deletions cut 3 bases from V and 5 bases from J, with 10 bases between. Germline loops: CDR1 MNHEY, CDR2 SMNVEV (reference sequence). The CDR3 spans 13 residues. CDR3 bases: TGTGCCAGCAGTTTTTATGGGGAGACTGAAGCTTTCTTT. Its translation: CASSFYGETEAFF.

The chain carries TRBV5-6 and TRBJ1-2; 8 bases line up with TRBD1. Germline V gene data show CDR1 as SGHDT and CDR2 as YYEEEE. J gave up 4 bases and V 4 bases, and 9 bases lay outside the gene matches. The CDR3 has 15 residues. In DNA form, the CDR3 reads TGTGCCAGCAGCCCACAGGGGGATGAGAGCTATGGCTACACCTTC. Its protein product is CASSPQGDESYGYTF.

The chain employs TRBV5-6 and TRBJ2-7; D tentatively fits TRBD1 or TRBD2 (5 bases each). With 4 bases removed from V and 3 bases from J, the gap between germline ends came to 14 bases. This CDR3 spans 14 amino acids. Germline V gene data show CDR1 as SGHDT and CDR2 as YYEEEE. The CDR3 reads CASSLSGTVYEQYF. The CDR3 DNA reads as TGTGCCAGCAGCCTGTCCGGGACCGTCTACGAGCAGTACTTC.

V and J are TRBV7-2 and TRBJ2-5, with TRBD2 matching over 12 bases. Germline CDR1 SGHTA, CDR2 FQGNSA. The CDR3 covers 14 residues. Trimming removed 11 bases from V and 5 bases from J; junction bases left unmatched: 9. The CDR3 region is CAGASGGAAETQYF. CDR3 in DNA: TGTGCCGGCGCTAGCGGGGGGGCCGCGGAGACCCAGTACTTC. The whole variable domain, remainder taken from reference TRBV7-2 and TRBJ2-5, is GAGVSQSPSNKVTEKGKDVELRCDPISGHTALYWYRQSLGQGLEFLIYFQGNSAPDKSGLPSDRFSAERTGGSVSTLTIQRTQQEDSAVYLCAGASGGAAETQYFGPGTRLLVL.

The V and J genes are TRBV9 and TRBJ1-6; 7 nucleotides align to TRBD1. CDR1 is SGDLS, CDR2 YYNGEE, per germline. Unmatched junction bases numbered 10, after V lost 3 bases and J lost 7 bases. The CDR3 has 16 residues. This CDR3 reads CASSAPTGYGNSPLHF. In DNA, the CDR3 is TGTGCCAGCAGCGCCCCGACAGGGTATGGCAATTCACCCCTCCACTTT.

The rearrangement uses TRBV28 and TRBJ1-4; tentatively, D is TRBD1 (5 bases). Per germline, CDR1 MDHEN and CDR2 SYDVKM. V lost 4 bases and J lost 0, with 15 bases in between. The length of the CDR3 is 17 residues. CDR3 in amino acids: CASSSWYSTATNEKLFF. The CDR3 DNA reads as TGTGCCAGCAGTTCATGGTATTCGACAGCAACTAATGAAAAACTGTTTTTT.

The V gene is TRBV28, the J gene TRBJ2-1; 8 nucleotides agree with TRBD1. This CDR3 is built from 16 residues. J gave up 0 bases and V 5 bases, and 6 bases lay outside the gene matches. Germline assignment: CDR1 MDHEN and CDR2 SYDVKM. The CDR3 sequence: CASSTPGGSSYNEQFF. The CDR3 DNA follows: TGTGCCAGCAGTACACCAGGGGGCAGCTCCTACAATGAGCAGTTCTTC.

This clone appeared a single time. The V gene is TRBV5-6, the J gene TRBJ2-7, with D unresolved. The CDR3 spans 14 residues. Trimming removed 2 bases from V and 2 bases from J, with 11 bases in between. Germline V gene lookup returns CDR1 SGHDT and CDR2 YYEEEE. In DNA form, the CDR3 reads TGTGCCAGCAGCTTCTCCGGCCAGCCCTACGAGCAGTACTTC. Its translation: CASSFSGQPYEQYF.

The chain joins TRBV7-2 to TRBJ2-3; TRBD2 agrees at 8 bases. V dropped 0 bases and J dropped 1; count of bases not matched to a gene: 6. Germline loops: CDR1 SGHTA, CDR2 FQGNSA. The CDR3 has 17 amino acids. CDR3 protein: CASSLASSGAGTDTQYF. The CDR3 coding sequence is TGTGCCAGCAGCTTAGCAAGTAGCGGGGCAGGCACAGATACGCAGTATTTT. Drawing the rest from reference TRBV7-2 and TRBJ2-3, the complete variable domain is GAGVSQSPSNKVTEKGKDVELRCDPISGHTALYWYRQSLGQGLEFLIYFQGNSAPDKSGLPSDRFSAERTGGSVSTLTIQRTQQEDSAVYLCASSLASSGAGTDTQYFGPGTRLTVL.

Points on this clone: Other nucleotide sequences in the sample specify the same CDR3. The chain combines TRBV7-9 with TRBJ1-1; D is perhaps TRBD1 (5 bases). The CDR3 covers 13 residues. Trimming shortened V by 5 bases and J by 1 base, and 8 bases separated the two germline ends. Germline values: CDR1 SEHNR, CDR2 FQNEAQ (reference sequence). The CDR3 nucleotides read TGTGCCAGCAGCCCCCAGGGGAACACTGAAGCTTTCTTT. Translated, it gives CASSPQGNTEAFF.

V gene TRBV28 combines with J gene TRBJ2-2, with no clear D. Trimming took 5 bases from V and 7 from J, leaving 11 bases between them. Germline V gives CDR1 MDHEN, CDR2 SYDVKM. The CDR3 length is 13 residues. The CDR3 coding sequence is TGTGCCAGCAGTCCGAGTCGTAACGGGGAGCTGTTTTTT. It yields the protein CASSPSRNGELFF. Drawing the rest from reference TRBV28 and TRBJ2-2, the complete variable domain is DVKVTQSSRYLVKRTGEKVFLECVQDMDHENMFWYRQDPGLGLRLIYFSYDVKMKEKGDIPEGYSVSREKKERFSLILESASTNQTSMYLCASSPSRNGELFFGEGSRLTVL.

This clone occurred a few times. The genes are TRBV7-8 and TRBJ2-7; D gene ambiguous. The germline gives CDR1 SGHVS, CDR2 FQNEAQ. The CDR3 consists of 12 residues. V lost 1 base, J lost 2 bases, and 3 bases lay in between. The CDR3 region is CASSLDPYEQYF. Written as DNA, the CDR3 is TGTGCCAGCAGCTTAGACCCCTACGAGCAGTACTTC.

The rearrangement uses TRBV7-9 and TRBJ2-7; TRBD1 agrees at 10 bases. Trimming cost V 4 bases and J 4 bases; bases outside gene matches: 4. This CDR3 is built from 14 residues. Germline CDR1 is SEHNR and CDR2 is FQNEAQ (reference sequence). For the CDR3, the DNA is TGTGCCAGCAGCTGGGACAGGGGACTTTACGAGCAGTACTTC. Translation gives CASSWDRGLYEQYF.